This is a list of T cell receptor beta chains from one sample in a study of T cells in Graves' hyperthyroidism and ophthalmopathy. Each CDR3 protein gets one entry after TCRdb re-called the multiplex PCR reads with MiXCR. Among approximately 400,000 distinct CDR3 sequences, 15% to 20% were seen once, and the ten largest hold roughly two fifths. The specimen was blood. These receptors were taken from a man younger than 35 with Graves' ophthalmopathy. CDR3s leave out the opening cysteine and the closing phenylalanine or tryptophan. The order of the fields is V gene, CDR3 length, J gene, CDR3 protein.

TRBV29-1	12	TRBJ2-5	SVVVSRGGETQY
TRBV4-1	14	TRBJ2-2	ASSHLAGGVTGELF
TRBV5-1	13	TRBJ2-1	ASSFTSGGAGEQF
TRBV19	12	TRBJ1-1	ASRERGSNTEAF
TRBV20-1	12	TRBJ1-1	SATLGGAGTEAF
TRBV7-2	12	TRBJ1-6	ASSFVTLNSPLH
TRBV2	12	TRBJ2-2	ASNSGGAAGELF
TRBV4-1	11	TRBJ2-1	ASSQEAIGEQF
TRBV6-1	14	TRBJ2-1	ASSELDRAILDEQF
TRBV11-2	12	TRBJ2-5	ASSHVQGGETQY
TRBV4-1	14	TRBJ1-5	ASSQGDTFFNQPQH
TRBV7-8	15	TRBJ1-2	ASSLEPGLPPRYGYT
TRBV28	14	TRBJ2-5	ASSLWRTAYQETQY
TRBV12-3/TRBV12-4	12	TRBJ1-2	ASSPGQEPYGYT
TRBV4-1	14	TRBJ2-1	ASSQRGTASYNEQF
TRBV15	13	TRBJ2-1	ATSRTSGGYNEQF
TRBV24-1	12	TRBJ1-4	ATSGRGPNEKLF
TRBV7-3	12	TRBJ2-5	ASSYSGSAETQY
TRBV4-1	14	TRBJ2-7	ASSQDQLDPSYEQY
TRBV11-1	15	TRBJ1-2	ASSSDFLLTGIDGYT
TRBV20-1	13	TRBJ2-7	SFLASSGSGYEQY
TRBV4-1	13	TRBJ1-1	ASSHRTGVGTEAF
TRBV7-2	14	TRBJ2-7	ASSLGRAWGTGEQY
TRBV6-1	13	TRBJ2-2	ASSGRGRRTGELF
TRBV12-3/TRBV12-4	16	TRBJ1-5	ASSLASQVRAGDQPQH
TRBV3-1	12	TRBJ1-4	ASSPGSSDEKLF
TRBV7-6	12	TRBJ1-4	ASSLTPGGEKLF
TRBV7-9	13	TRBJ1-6	ASSGRDSGNSPLH
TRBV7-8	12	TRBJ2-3	ASIEGGGPDTQY
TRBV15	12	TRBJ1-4	ATSRDLGNEKLF
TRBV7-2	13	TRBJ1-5	ASSLGQGFNQPQH
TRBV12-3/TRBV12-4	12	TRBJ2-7	ASSFDRGFYEQY
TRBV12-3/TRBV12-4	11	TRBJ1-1	ASSFWDNTEAF
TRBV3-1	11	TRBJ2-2	ASSHGGTGELF
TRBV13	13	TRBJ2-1	ASSARDRVYNEQF
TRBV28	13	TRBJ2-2	ASRPGLENTGELF
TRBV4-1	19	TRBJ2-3	ASSQYWRVRSQHVDADTQY
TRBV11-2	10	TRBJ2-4	ASSTYENIQY
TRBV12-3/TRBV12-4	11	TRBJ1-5	ASTEGGGQPQH
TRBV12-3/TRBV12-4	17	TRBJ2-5	ASSRRRTSGGGFGETQY
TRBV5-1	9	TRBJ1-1	ASKENTEAF
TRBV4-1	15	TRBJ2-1	ASSQERTGGAGDEQF
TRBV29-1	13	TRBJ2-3	SVAIAGGAPDTQY
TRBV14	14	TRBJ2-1	ASSQDHKQTRDEQF
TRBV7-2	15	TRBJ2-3	ASSFGLAGTAADTQY
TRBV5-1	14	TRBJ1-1	ASSLARQEGHTEAF
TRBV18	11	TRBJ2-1	ASSLASYNEQF
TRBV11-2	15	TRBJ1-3	ASSPYATEFAGNTIY
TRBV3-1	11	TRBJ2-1	ASSQHLANEQF
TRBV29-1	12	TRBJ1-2	SVVRGQGGHGYT
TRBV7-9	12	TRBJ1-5	ASGTDYSNQPQH
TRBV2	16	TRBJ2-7	ASSPGLAGGHRSYEQY